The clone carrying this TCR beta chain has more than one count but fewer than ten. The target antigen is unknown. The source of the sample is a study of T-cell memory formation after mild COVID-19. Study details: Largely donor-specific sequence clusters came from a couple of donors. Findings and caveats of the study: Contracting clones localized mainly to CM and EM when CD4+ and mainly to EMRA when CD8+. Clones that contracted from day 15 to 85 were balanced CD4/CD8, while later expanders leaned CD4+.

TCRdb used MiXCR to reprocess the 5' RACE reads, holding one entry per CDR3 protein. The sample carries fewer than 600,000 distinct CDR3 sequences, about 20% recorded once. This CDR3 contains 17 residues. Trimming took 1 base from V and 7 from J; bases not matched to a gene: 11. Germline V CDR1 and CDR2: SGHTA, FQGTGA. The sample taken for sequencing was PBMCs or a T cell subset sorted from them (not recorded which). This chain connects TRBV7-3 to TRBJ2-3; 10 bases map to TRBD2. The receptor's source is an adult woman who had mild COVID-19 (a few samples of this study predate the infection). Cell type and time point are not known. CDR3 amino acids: CASSLNPAGGPSNTQYF. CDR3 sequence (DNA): TGTGCCAGCAGCTTAAATCCAGCGGGAGGGCCTTCAAATACGCAGTATTTT.